The following is a T cell receptor beta chain sequence with its context. The antigen is not known. Some clones are missing from TCRdb's copy, which holds only in-frame ones; the method was immunoSEQ multiplex PCR. The sample has around 46,000 clones; 75% are singletons. This entry belongs to a study of vaccination effects on CD4 cells after COVID-19. The CDR3 runs to 20 residues. Germline V lookup: CDR1 KGHSH, CDR2 LQKENI. V shed 3 bases, J shed 0 bases, and the junction held 20 bases outside the gene matches. Before any sequencing was done, the ViraFEST assay used viral peptide pools to expand antigen-specific CD4+ T cells. The culture ran for 10 days, and then CD4+ T cells were isolated. The person was diagnosed with PCR-confirmed SARS-CoV-2 infection between March and December 2020.

The clonotype comes from a human donor who had a prior SARS-CoV-2 infection. V gene TRBV18 combines with J gene TRBJ2-7; 7 positions agree with TRBD1. Source: CD4+ T cells from PBMCs cultured with a peptide pool, taken before COVID-19 vaccination. CDR3 protein: CASSPIPINPSGQSSYEQYF. The CDR3 nucleotides are TGTGCCAGCTCACCTATTCCCATTAACCCATCGGGACAGAGCTCCTACGAGCAGTACTTC.